Below, one T cell receptor beta chain is given with its context. Enrolled through a virtual design, the participants were between about 18 and 100 years of age and came from under 30 US areas. The data originate from a study of blood T cell repertoires in COVID-19. Study summary: Both acute and convalescent COVID-19 samples were obtained from the United States, Italy and Spain.

CDR3 length: 15 amino acids. Trimming removed 0 bases from V and 3 bases from J, with 12 bases in between. Looked up from germline, CDR1 is SGHRS and CDR2 is YFSETQ. The assay was immunoSEQ multiplex PCR, and TCRdb's table has in-frame clones only and misses some. The table lists 430,000 or so clones, more than 70% of them singletons. This rearrangement joins TRBV5-1 to TRBJ1-2; TRBD1 might be the D (6 bases). The origin of this receptor is a woman aged 18-29 years who had been exposed to COVID-19. The sequencing sample was made of PBMCs or T cells enriched from blood (not recorded which). The DNA for the CDR3 is TGCGCCAGCAGCTTGGCTGGGGCAGGGGACTATGGCTACACCTTC. This translates into CASSLAGAGDYGYTF. Supplemented by reference TRBV5-1 and TRBJ1-2, the full variable domain reads KAGVTQTPRYLIKTRGQQVTLSCSPISGHRSVSWYQQTPGQGLQFLFEYFSETQRNKGNFPGRFSGRQFSNSRSEMNVSTLELGDSALYLCASSLAGAGDYGYTFGSGTRLTVV.